The rows below give T cell receptor beta chains drawn from one sample of a study of T cell clones after liver transplantation. The repertoire was sequenced with immunoSEQ multiplex PCR; TCRdb's copy has only in-frame clones and lacks some. This table holds 98,000 or so clones, approximately 78% found once. The sequencing here drew on CD4+ T cells from blood, taken before liver transplant. The receptors were gathered from a human donor who received a liver transplant. Each CDR3 is given with its conserved first and last residue. A D gene is named only where the DNA matches it firmly. Clone size is not always given. Where it is, it says once, few, many or a class for expanded clones.

v_gene	d_gene	abundance	j_gene	CDR3nt	CDR3aa
TRBV7-2	NA	NA	TRBJ1-3	TGTGCCAGCAGCCCCCAAGTCCTCTCTGGAAACACCATATATTTT	CASSPQVLSGNTIYF
TRBV19	NA	NA	TRBJ1-4	TGTGCCAGTAGTATTTTACAGGAGAGAAAAAAACTGTTTTTT	CASSILQERKKLFF
TRBV4-1	NA	NA	TRBJ2-2	TGCGCCAGCAGCCAAGAACCCAGAGGGGGGGAGCTGTTTTTT	CASSQEPRGGELFF
TRBV6-4	TRBD2	NA	TRBJ2-3	TGTGCCAGCAGTTCAGCGGGAGGGACGGATACGCAGTATTTT	CASSSAGGTDTQYF
TRBV30	NA	NA	TRBJ1-2	TGTGCCTGGAGTGTAGGCCAGGCAAAGAGGGACTTC	CAWSVGQAKRDF
TRBV29-1	NA	few	TRBJ2-2	TGCAGCGTTGACAAGGACGGAATAACCGGGGAGCTGTTTTTT	CSVDKDGITGELFF
TRBV9	TRBD1	NA	TRBJ1-2	TGTGCCAGCAGCACCGACAGGGGTCTAGATGGCTACACCTTC	CASSTDRGLDGYTF
TRBV27	NA	NA	TRBJ1-5	TGTGCCAGCAGTACCCGGACCGGTTATGGCAATCAGCCCCAGCATTTT	CASSTRTGYGNQPQHF
TRBV5-6	NA	NA	TRBJ2-1	TGTGCCAGCAGCTTGGAGGACGGGTACAATGAGCAGTTCTTC	CASSLEDGYNEQFF
TRBV9	NA	NA	TRBJ2-3	TGTGCCAGCAGCGACGAGGGGGGCACAGATACGCAGTATTTT	CASSDEGGTDTQYF
TRBV6-1	NA	NA	TRBJ2-7	TGTGCCAGCAGTGATACAGGGTTCAACTACGAGCAGTACTTC	CASSDTGFNYEQYF
TRBV7-6	NA	NA	TRBJ2-7	TGTGCCAGCAGCTCCGCAGGGTACGAGCAGTACTTC	CASSSAGYEQYF
TRBV28	NA	NA	TRBJ1-2	TGTGCCAGCAGTTCCGGGGCTCCGTATGGCTACACCTTC	CASSSGAPYGYTF
TRBV7-2	NA	NA	TRBJ1-1	TGTGCCAGCAGCCACCCCAGGGGTGCTGAAGCTTTCTTT	CASSHPRGAEAFF
TRBV7-2	NA	NA	TRBJ1-6	TGTGCCAGTGTTCGGGGAGGAAATAATTCACCCCTCCACTTT	CASVRGGNNSPLHF
TRBV11-2	NA	NA	TRBJ1-1	TGTGCCAGCAGCCAGGACGGGAACACTGAAGCTTTCTTT	CASSQDGNTEAFF
TRBV15	NA	NA	TRBJ2-7	TGTGCCACCAGCCCGAACGGCGGGGTCTCCTACGAGCAGTACTTC	CATSPNGGVSYEQYF
TRBV19	NA	NA	TRBJ2-5	TGTGCCAGTAGTCTCGTCCCCCGTCAGACGGGGGGCGCACGTCAGACCCAGTACTTC	CASSLVPRQTGGARQTQYF
TRBV28	NA	NA	TRBJ2-6	TGTGCCAGCAGTCCTAGAGGAGGCTCCTCTGGGGCCAACGTCCTGACTTTC	CASSPRGGSSGANVLTF
TRBV9	NA	NA	TRBJ2-6	TGTGCCAGCAGCGTACAGGGCTCTGGGGCCAACGTCCTGACTTTC	CASSVQGSGANVLTF
TRBV5-4	NA	NA	TRBJ1-4	TGTGCCAGCAGCCTGGGTGCTGGGACTAATGAAAAACTGTTTTTT	CASSLGAGTNEKLFF
TRBV5-1	TRBD2	NA	TRBJ2-5	TGCGCCAGCAGCGGGTCGGGACTAGCGGGGCAAGAGACCCAGTACTTC	CASSGSGLAGQETQYF
TRBV5-1	NA	NA	TRBJ2-7	TGCGCCAGCAGCTTGGAGGGGACACCGACCTACGAGCAGTACTTC	CASSLEGTPTYEQYF
TRBV23-1	NA	few	TRBJ1-2	TGCGCCAGCAGTCGATCCTGGGTTCCAGGAGACGGCTACACCTTC	CASSRSWVPGDGYTF
TRBV19	NA	few	TRBJ1-1	TGTGCCAGTAGTATTGCAGGGGTGACTGAAGCTTTCTTT	CASSIAGVTEAFF
TRBV5-1	TRBD1	many	TRBJ2-2	TGCGCCAGCAGCTCCGGGACAGGTAACACCGGGGAGCTGTTTTTT	CASSSGTGNTGELFF
TRBV11-2	TRBD1	NA	TRBJ2-1	TGTGCCAGCAGCTCCCCTAGGGGACAGGGCAATGAGCAGTTCTTC	CASSSPRGQGNEQFF
TRBV5-6	NA	NA	TRBJ1-4	TGTGCCAGCAGCTTGAGGGGAACTAATGAAAAACTGTTTTTT	CASSLRGTNEKLFF